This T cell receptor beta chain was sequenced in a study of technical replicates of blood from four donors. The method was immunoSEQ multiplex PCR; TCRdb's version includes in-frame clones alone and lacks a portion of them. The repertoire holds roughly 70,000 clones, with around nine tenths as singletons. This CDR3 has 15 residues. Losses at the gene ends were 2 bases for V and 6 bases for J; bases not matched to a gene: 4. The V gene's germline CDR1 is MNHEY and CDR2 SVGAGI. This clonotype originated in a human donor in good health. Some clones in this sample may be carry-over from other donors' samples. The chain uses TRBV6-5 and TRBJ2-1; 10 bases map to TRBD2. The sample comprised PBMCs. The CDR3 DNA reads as TGTGCCAGCAGTTACCCAGGACTAGCGGCCAATGAGCAGTTCTTC. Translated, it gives CASSYPGLAANEQFF.